The 8 T cell receptor beta chains presented below share a single source sample, sequenced in a study of shared T cell receptors in the human thymus. Sequenced by immunoSEQ multiplex PCR; TCRdb stores in-frame clones only, minus some. The profile shows 700,000 or so clones, 75% to 90% of them singletons. The same data also went into a second study, on human thymus T cells.

Specimen: thymocytes. The source of these receptors is a girl younger than two with a congenital heart defect.

This chain connects TRBV6-5 to TRBJ2-3; D uncertain. V was shortened by 5 bases and J by 5 bases, with 8 bases between the two germline ends. The germline CDR1 and CDR2 sequences are MNHEY and SVGAGI. This CDR3 has 12 amino acids. The CDR3 reads CASSRRGDTQYF. In DNA form, the CDR3 reads TGTGCCAGCAGTCGGAGAGGAGATACGCAGTATTTT.

The J gene is TRBJ2-7, the V gene TRBV4-3; maybe TRBD1 (6 bases). V gave up 4 bases and J gave up 5 bases, with 21 bases separating them. The length of the CDR3 is 16 residues. Germline CDR1 and CDR2: LGHNA and YSLEER. CDR3: CASSPGVGDGRDEQYF. CDR3 in DNA: TGCGCCAGCAGCCCAGGGGTGGGGGATGGCCGAGACGAGCAGTACTTC.

V is TRBV28 and J is TRBJ2-3; 9 bases match TRBD2. The CDR3 length is 22 residues. V lost 3 bases, J lost 3 bases, and 25 bases stayed unmatched. The germline CDR1 and CDR2 sequences are MDHEN and SYDVKM. This chain's CDR3 is CASSFLKMVGRGGRWGTDTQYF. DNA of the CDR3: TGTGCCAGCAGTTTTTTGAAGATGGTTGGGCGGGGGGGCCGGTGGGGGACAGATACGCAGTATTTT.

The V call is TRBV5-1, the J call TRBJ1-1; no clear D. The germline CDR1 and CDR2 sequences are SGHRS and YFSETQ. The CDR3 covers 13 residues. V shed 6 bases and J shed 2 bases, with 11 bases lying between them. The CDR3: CASTMRGNTEAFF. In nucleotides, the CDR3 is TGCGCCAGCACCATGCGGGGTAACACTGAAGCTTTCTTT.

This chain connects TRBV7-2 to TRBJ2-7, with D perhaps TRBD2 (6 bases). Trimming took off 4 bases at V and 0 bases at J, with 10 bases between the two ends. CDR1 SGHTA and CDR2 FQGNSA come from the germline V gene. The CDR3 is made up of 14 amino acids. In nucleotides, the CDR3 is TGTGCCAGCAGCTATAGGGGACTCTCCTACGAGCAGTACTTC. It is translated as CASSYRGLSYEQYF.

The chain couples TRBV29-1 to TRBJ1-4; TRBD1 matches at 8 bases. The CDR3 totals 17 residues. Germline lookup yields CDR1 SQVTM and CDR2 ANQGSEA. The J segment lost 0 bases and the V segment lost 6 bases, leaving 12 bases of the junction unmatched. The CDR3 loop is CSVSGTGALTTNEKLFF. In DNA, the CDR3 is TGCAGCGTGTCCGGGACAGGAGCACTTACAACTAATGAAAAACTGTTTTTT. The complete variable domain, with remaining parts taken from reference TRBV29-1 and TRBJ1-4, reads SAVISQKPSRDICQRGTSLTIQCQVDSQVTMMFWYRQQPGQSLTLIATANQGSEATYESGFVIDKFPISRPNLTFSTLTVSNMSPEDSSIYLCSVSGTGALTTNEKLFFGSGTQLSVL.

CDR3 sequence (DNA): TGTGCCACCGGAAGACAGGGCCGTTTTGAGTCTAATGAAAAACTGTTTTTT. Amino acid sequence: CATGRQGRFESNEKLFF. The chain links TRBV15 to TRBJ1-4; 7 nucleotides match TRBD1. Per germline, CDR1 LNHNV and CDR2 YYDKDF (reference sequence). There are 17 residues in the CDR3. The J segment lost 3 bases and the V segment lost 8 bases, leaving 15 bases of the junction unmatched.

Only one count was recorded for this clone. The rearrangement links TRBV6-5 to TRBJ1-1, with 7 bases aligning to TRBD1. CDR3 length equals 15 residues. Germline V lookup: CDR1 MNHEY, CDR2 SVGAGI. V was pared by 7 bases and J by 5 bases, with 13 bases of the junction left unmatched. The CDR3 DNA reads TGTGCCAGCATGGTTAACAGGGGTGGATCGACTGAAGCTTTCTTT. Translated: CASMVNRGGSTEAFF.